The 18 T cell receptor beta chains reported below all come from one sample, sequenced in a study of OX40 agonist ivuxolimab in advanced cancers. Generated by immunoSEQ multiplex PCR, the TCRdb table keeps only in-frame clones and is missing some. The data show about 50,000 clones, more than 75% seen once. The sample was CD4+ or CD8+ T cells sorted from blood, taken in a trial of the OX40 agonist ivuxolimab. Receptors were obtained from an adult with an advanced solid tumor such as melanoma, head and neck, liver or kidney cancer.

The gene calls are TRBV6-5 and TRBJ2-5, with a weak D call TRBD1 (5 bases). The germline CDR1 and CDR2 sequences are MNHEY and SVGAGI. The CDR3 sequence is 13 residues long. V gave up 4 bases and J gave up 2 bases, with 8 bases separating them. The CDR3 nucleotides are TGTGCCAGCAGTTGGGCAGGGCAAGAGACCCAGTACTTC. Translating gives CASSWAGQETQYF.

The chain combines TRBV27 with TRBJ1-2, with D hard to call. From germline, CDR1 is MNHEY and CDR2 SMNVEV (reference sequence). The V gene lost 4 bases and the J gene lost 3 bases, with 12 bases spanning the gap. This CDR3 contains 14 residues. CDR3 amino acids: CASSSTGRDYGYTF. CDR3 DNA sequence: TGTGCCAGCAGTTCGACCGGAAGGGACTATGGCTACACCTTC.

This clone was seen just once. The gene calls are TRBV29-1 and TRBJ2-4; unclear D gene. V lost 7 bases and J 6 bases, leaving 13 bases between the germline ends. The CDR3 sequence is 12 residues long. CDR1 is SQVTM and CDR2 is ANQGSEA in the germline V gene. Here the CDR3 reads CSAEAESNIQYF. The CDR3 region has the DNA TGCAGCGCAGAGGCCGAATCAAACATTCAGTACTTC.

The chain has TRBV6-5 and TRBJ2-2, with D possibly matching TRBD2 (6 bases). The CDR3 is made up of 15 amino acids. CDR1 MNHEY and CDR2 SVGAGI come from the germline V gene. Deletions cut 7 bases from V and 5 bases from J, with 17 bases between. The CDR3 DNA reads TGTGCCAGCACTACGTCCGGGGGAGAGACCGGGGAGCTGTTTTTT. Translation gives CASTTSGGETGELFF.

The chain is built from TRBV9 and TRBJ2-2; 7 bases match TRBD1. Looked up from germline, CDR1 is SGDLS and CDR2 is YYNGEE. The CDR3 length is 16 residues. V shed 1 base and J 0 bases; nucleotides not matched to a gene: 3. The CDR3 protein is CASSVFTGANTGELFF. The CDR3 DNA reads TGTGCCAGCAGCGTATTCACAGGGGCGAACACCGGGGAGCTGTTTTTT.

This rearrangement joins TRBV23-1 to TRBJ2-5, with D tentatively TRBD2 (5 bases). TRBV23-1 is an ORF for which the function is uncertain. This CDR3 contains 17 residues. V was pared by 6 bases and J by 2 bases, with 22 bases between. The CDR3 DNA is TGCGCCAGCAGGGAAGGGTGTGTGGGAGTTGAACAAGAGACCCAGTACTTC. Its translation: CASREGCVGVEQETQYF.

This clone is categorized as medium-sized. The chain recombines TRBV9 with TRBJ2-5; TRBD2 aligns across 7 bases. The length of the CDR3 is 14 residues. V gave up 2 bases and J gave up 1 base; unmatched junction bases: 2. Germline values: CDR1 SGDLS, CDR2 YYNGEE. This chain's CDR3 is CASSVGTTQETQYF. CDR3 coding DNA: TGTGCCAGCAGCGTTGGGACTACCCAAGAGACCCAGTACTTC.

The gene calls are TRBV6-6 and TRBJ2-1, with 12 bases matching TRBD2. CDR1 and CDR2 from the germline V gene are MNHNY and SVGAGI (reference sequence). Trimming at V came to 6 bases and at J to 9 bases, leaving 3 bases not matched to a gene. The CDR3 runs 13 residues. The CDR3 region is CASRGGLAGEQFF. Here the CDR3 DNA reads TGTGCCAGCAGGGGGGGACTAGCGGGTGAGCAGTTCTTC.

This sequence joins TRBV18 and TRBJ2-5; D is undetermined. Trimming removed 0 bases from V and 3 bases from J, with 8 bases in between. The CDR3 extends over 14 amino acids. Germline V lookup: CDR1 KGHSH, CDR2 LQKENI. The chain's CDR3 is CASSPPYSKETQYF. The CDR3 DNA follows: TGTGCCAGCTCACCACCGTACAGCAAAGAGACCCAGTACTTC.

The CDR3 reads CASSLDSGSSEQFF. The CDR3, as DNA: TGTGCCAGCAGCTTAGATAGCGGGAGTAGTGAGCAGTTCTTC. This rearrangement joins TRBV7-6 to TRBJ2-1; the match to TRBD2 covers 9 bases. After removal of 1 base from V and 9 bases from J, the junction contained 4 bases not matched to a gene. The CDR3 loop spans 14 amino acids. Germline CDR1 is SGHVS and CDR2 is FNYEAQ.

This clone was seen a handful of times. The rearrangement joins TRBV11-3 to TRBJ1-2, with D hard to call. With 4 bases removed from V and 3 bases from J, the gap between germline ends came to 9 bases. The germline V gene has CDR1 SGHNT and CDR2 YENEEA. The CDR3 is made up of 13 amino acids. The CDR3 sequence is CASSSGVHYGYTF. The CDR3 DNA reads as TGTGCCAGCAGCTCCGGGGTCCACTATGGCTACACCTTC.

This clone was recorded only once. The chain links TRBV2 to TRBJ1-4; no definite D call. With 3 bases removed from V and 8 bases from J, the gap between germline ends came to 16 bases. The CDR3 is made up of 15 amino acids. The germline gives CDR1 SNHLY, CDR2 FYNNEI. CDR3 in DNA: TGTGCCAGCAGTGAGTCCCGGGGTGTGGAAGAAAAACTGTTTTTT. Amino acids: CASSESRGVEEKLFF.

This clone was recorded a few times. The chain links TRBV5-1 to TRBJ1-1, with D possibly TRBD1 on 6 matching bases. Germline values: CDR1 SGHRS, CDR2 YFSETQ. V gave up 0 bases and J gave up 6 bases, with 18 bases separating them. The CDR3 is made up of 16 amino acids. As DNA, the CDR3 is TGCGCCAGCAGCTTGGACAGGGTTTCGGTATTCCCTGAAGCTTTCTTT. It encodes CASSLDRVSVFPEAFF.

The chain uses TRBV2 and TRBJ1-6; 9 bases align to TRBD1. Germline V gives CDR1 SNHLY, CDR2 FYNNEI. V gave up 10 bases and J gave up 7 bases; unmatched junction bases: 5. The CDR3 runs to 13 residues. The CDR3 sequence is CATGQGLNSPLHF. CDR3 bases: TGTGCCACAGGACAGGGGCTGAATTCACCCCTCCACTTT. The variable domain in full, completed from reference TRBV2 and TRBJ1-6, reads EPEVTQTPSHQVTQMGQEVILRCVPISNHLYFYWYRQILGQKVEFLVSFYNNEISEKSEIFDDQFSVERPDGSNFTLKIRSTKLEDSAMYFCATGQGLNSPLHFGNGTRLTVT.

This clone was observed many times. The chain employs TRBV19 and TRBJ1-1, with 8 bases that match TRBD1. The CDR3 sequence is 17 residues long. V gave up 5 bases and J gave up 4 bases; unmatched junction bases: 15. CDR1 is LNHDA, CDR2 SQIVND, per germline (reference sequence). Here the CDR3 reads CASSPRDRWVSSTEAFF. The CDR3, as DNA: TGTGCCAGTAGTCCCCGGGACAGGTGGGTCTCGAGCACTGAAGCTTTCTTT.

This clone was recorded a few times. V usage is TRBV11-2 and J usage is TRBJ2-1; D gene ambiguous. The germline CDR1 and CDR2 sequences are SGHAT and FQNNGV. CDR3 length: 12 residues. V lost 5 bases and J 7 bases, leaving 9 bases between the germline ends. CDR3 in amino acids: CASSPVTNEQFF. The CDR3 coding sequence is TGTGCCAGCAGCCCGGTTACGAATGAGCAGTTCTTC.

V gene TRBV30 combines with J gene TRBJ2-5, with D perhaps TRBD2 (6 bases). CDR1 and CDR2 from the germline V gene are GTSNPN and SVGIG (reference sequence). V lost 2 bases, J lost 9 bases, and 19 bases lay in between. CDR3 length: 14 residues. The CDR3 DNA reads TGTGCCTGGAGTCTCGGGGCCTTGGGGGGAGCCCAGTACTTC. This sequence encodes CAWSLGALGGAQYF.

The chain combines TRBV7-6 with TRBJ2-5; no reliable D call. Trimming cost V 8 bases and J 5 bases, with 15 bases left between them. The CDR3 sequence is 13 residues long. Germline V lookup: CDR1 SGHVS, CDR2 FNYEAQ. DNA for the CDR3: TGTGCCAGCGCTGGTTGGGGTGTTGAGACCCAGTACTTC. Translated, it gives CASAGWGVETQYF.